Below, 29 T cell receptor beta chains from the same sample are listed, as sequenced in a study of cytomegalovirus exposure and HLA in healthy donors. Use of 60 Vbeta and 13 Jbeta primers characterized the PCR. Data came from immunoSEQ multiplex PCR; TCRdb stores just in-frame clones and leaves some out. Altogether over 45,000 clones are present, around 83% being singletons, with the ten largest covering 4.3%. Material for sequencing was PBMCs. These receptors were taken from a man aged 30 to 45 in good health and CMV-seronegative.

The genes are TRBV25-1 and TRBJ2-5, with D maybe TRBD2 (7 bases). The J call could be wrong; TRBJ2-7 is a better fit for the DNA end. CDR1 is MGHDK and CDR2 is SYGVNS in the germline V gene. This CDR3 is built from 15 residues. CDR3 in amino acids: CASSEGGALSYEQYF. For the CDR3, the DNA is TGTGCCAGCAGTGAAGGGGGGGCCCTCTCCTACGAGCAGTACTTC.

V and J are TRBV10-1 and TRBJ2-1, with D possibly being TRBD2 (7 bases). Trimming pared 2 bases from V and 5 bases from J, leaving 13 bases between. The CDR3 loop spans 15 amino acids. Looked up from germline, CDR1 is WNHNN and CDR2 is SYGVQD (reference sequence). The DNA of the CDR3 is TGCGCCAGCAGTGAGAGGGCGGGGGCTCACAATGAGCAGTTCTTC. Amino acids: CASSERAGAHNEQFF.

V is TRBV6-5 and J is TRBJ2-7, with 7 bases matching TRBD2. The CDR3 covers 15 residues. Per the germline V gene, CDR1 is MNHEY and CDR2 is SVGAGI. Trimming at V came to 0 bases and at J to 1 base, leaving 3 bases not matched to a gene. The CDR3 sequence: CASSYSGGGSYEQYF. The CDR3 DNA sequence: TGTGCCAGCAGTTACTCGGGGGGGGGATCCTACGAGCAGTACTTC.

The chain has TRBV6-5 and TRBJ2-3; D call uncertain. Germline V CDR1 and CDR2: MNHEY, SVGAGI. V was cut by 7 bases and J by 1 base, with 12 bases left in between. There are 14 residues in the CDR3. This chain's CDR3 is CASTAPGRTDTQYF. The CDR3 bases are TGTGCCAGCACAGCCCCTGGGCGCACAGATACGCAGTATTTT.

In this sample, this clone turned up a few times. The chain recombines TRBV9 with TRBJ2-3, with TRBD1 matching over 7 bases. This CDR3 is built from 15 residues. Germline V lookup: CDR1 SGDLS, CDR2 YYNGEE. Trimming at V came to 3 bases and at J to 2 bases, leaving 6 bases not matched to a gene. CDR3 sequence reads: CASSERQGYTDTQYF. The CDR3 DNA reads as TGTGCCAGCAGCGAAAGACAGGGCTACACAGATACGCAGTATTTT.

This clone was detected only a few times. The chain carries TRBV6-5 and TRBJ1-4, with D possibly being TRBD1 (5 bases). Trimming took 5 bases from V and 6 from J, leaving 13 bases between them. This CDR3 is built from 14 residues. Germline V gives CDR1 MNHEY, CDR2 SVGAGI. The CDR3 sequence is CASSPGGTDEKLFF. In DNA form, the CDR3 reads TGTGCCAGCAGTCCCGGGGGTACTGATGAAAAACTGTTTTTT.

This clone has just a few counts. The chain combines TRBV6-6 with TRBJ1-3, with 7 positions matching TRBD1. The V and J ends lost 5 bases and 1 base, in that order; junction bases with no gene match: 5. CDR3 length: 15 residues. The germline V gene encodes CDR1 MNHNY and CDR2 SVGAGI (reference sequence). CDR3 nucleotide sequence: TGTGCCAGCAGTACCCCGACAGGGTCTGGAAACACCATATATTTT. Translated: CASSTPTGSGNTIYF.

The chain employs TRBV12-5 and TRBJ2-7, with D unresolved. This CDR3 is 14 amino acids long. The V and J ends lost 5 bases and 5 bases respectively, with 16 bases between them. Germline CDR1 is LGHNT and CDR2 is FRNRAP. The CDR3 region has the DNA TGTGCTAGTGGTCCTTCAGCGAGGCCTCACGAGCAGTACTTC. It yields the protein CASGPSARPHEQYF. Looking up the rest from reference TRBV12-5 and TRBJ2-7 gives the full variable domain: DARVTQTPRHKVTEMGQEVTMRCQPILGHNTVFWYRQTMMQGLELLAYFRNRAPLDDSGMPKDRFSAEMPDATLATLKIQPSEPRDSAVYFCASGPSARPHEQYFGPGTRLTVT.

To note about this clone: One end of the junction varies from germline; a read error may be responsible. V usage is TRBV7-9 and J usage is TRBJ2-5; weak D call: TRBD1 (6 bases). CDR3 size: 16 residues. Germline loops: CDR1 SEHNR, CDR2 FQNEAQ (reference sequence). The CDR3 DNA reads TGTGCCGGCAGCTTAGTCCCGGGACAAATACAAGAGACCCAGTACTTC. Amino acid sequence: CAGSLVPGQIQETQYF.

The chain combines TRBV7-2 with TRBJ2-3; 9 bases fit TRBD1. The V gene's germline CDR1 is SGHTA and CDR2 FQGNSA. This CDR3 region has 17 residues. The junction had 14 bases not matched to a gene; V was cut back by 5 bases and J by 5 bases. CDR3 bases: TGTGCCAGCAGCCCTGCCCATAACAGGGGGCATGTAGATACGCAGTATTTT. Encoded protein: CASSPAHNRGHVDTQYF. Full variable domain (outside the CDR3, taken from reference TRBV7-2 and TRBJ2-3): GAGVSQSPSNKVTEKGKDVELRCDPISGHTALYWYRQSLGQGLEFLIYFQGNSAPDKSGLPSDRFSAERTGGSVSTLTIQRTQQEDSAVYLCASSPAHNRGHVDTQYFGPGTRLTVL.

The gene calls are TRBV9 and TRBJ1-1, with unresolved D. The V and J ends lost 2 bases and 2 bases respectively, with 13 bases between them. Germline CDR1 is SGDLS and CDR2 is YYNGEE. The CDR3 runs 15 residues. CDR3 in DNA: TGTGCCAGCAGCGTGGTGGCGGGATCCAACACTGAAGCTTTCTTT. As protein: CASSVVAGSNTEAFF. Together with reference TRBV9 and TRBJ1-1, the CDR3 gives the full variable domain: DSGVTQTPKHLITATGQRVTLRCSPRSGDLSVYWYQQSLDQGLQFLIQYYNGEERAKGNILERFSAQQFPDLHSELNLSSLELGDSALYFCASSVVAGSNTEAFFGQGTRLTVV.

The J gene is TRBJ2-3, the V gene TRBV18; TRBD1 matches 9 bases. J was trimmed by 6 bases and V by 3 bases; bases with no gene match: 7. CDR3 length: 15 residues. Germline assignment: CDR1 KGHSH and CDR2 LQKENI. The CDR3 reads CASSPSDRGFDTQYF. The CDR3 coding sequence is TGTGCCAGCTCACCCTCAGACAGGGGGTTTGATACGCAGTATTTT.

The CDR3 loop reads CASSVAAGLPYNEQFF. Here the CDR3 DNA reads TGTGCCAGCAGCGTAGCGGCGGGACTCCCCTACAATGAGCAGTTCTTC. The J gene is TRBJ2-1, the V gene TRBV9; weak D call: TRBD2 (6 bases). This CDR3 has 16 amino acids. V lost 0 bases to trimming and J lost 2 bases, with 12 bases between them. Looked up from germline, CDR1 is SGDLS and CDR2 is YYNGEE.

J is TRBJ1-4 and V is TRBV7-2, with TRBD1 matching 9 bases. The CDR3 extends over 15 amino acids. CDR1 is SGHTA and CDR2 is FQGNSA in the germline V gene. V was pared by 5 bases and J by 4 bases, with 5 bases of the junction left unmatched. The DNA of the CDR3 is TGTGCCAGCAGCCCGGACAGGGGCCGTAATGAAAAACTGTTTTTT. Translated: CASSPDRGRNEKLFF.

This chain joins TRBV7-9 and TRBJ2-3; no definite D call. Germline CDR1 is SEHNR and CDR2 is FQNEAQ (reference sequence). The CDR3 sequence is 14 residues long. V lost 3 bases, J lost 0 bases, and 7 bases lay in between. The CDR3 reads CASSFSGSTDTQYF. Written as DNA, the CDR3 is TGTGCCAGCAGCTTTTCCGGGAGCACAGATACGCAGTATTTT.

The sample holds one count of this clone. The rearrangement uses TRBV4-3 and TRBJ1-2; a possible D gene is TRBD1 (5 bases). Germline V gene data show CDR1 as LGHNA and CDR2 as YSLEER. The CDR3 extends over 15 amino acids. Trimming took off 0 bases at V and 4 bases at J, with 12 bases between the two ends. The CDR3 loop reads CASSQDPGTFYGYTF. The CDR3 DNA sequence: TGCGCCAGCAGCCAAGATCCAGGGACTTTCTATGGCTACACCTTC.

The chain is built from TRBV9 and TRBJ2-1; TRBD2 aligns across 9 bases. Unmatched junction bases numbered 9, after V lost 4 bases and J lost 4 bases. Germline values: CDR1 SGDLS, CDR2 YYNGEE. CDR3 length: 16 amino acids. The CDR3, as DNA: TGTGCCAGCAGCCCCGACGGGGCGGGAGGGTACAATGAGCAGTTCTTC. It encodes CASSPDGAGGYNEQFF.

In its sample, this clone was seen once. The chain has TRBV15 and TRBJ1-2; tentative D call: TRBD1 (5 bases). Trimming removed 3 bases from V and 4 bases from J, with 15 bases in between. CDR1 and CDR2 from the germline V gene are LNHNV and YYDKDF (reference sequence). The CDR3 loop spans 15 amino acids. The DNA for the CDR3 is TGTGCCACCAGCAGGGGTCAGGGCAGGTCCTATGGCTACACCTTC. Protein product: CATSRGQGRSYGYTF.

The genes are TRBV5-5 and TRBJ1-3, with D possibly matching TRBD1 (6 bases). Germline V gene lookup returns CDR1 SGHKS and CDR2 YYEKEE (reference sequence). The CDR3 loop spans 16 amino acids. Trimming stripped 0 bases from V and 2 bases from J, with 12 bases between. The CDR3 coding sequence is TGTGCCAGCAGCTTGGGGACCAGGGGAGCTGGAAACACCATATATTTT. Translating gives CASSLGTRGAGNTIYF. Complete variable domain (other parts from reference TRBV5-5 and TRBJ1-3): DAGVTQSPTHLIKTRGQQVTLRCSPISGHKSVSWYQQVLGQGPQFIFQYYEKEERGRGNFPDRFSARQFPNYSSELNVNALLLGDSALYLCASSLGTRGAGNTIYFGEGSWLTVV.

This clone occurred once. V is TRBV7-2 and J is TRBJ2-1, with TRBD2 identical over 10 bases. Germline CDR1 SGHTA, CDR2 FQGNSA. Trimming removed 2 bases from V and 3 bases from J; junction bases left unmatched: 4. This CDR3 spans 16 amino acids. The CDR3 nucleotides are TGTGCCAGCAGCTTACTAGCGGGGGCGTACTACAATGAGCAGTTCTTC. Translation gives CASSLLAGAYYNEQFF.

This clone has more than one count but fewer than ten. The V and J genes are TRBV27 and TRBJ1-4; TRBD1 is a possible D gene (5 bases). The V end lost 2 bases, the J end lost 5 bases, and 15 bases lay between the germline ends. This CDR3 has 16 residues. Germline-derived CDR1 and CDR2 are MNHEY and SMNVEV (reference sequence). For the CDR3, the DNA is TGTGCCAGCAGTTTAGCCGGGGGAGCCCCCAATGAAAAACTGTTTTTT. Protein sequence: CASSLAGGAPNEKLFF.

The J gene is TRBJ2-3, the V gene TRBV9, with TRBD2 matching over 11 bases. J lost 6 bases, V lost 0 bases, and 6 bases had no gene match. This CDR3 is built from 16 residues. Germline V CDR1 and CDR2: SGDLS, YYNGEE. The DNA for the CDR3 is TGTGCCAGCAGCGTAGTTGCTAGCGGGGGGATGGATACGCAGTATTTT. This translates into CASSVVASGGMDTQYF.

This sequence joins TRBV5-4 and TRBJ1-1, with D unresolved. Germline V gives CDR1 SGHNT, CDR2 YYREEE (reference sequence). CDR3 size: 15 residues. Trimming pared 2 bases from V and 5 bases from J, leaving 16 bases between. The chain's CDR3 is CASSFRSGGYTEAFF. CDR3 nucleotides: TGTGCCAGCAGCTTTCGTAGTGGAGGATATACTGAAGCTTTCTTT.

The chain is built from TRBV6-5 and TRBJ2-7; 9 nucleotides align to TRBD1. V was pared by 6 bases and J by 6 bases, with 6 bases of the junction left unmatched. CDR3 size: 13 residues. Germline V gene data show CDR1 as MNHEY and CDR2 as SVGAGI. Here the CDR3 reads CASRRTGGGEQYF. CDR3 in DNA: TGTGCCAGCAGACGAACAGGGGGCGGCGAGCAGTACTTC.

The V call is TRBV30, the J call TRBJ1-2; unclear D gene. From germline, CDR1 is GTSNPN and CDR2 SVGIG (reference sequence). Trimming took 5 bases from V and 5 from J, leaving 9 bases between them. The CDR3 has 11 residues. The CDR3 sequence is CAWRVGYGYTF. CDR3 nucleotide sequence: TGTGCCTGGCGGGTTGGTTATGGCTACACCTTC.

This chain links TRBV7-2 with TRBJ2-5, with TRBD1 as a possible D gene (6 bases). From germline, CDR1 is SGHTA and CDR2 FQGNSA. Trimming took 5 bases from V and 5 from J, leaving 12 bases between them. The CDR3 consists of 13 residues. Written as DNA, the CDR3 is TGTGCCAGCAGCACAGACAGGCCCGAGACCCAGTACTTC. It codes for CASSTDRPETQYF.

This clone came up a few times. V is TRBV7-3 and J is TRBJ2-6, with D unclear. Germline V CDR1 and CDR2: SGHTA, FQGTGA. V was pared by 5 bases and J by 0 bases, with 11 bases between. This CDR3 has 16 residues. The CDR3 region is CASSPQASSGANVLTF. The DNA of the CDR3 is TGTGCCAGCAGCCCCCAAGCTTCCTCTGGGGCCAACGTCCTGACTTTC.

The CDR3 DNA follows: TGTGCCAGCAGCCATACGGGACTAGCGGGAGGAGGTGAGCAGTTCTTC. It encodes CASSHTGLAGGGEQFF. The chain recombines TRBV4-2 with TRBJ2-1; 15 nucleotides line up with TRBD2. Germline CDR1 is LGHNA and CDR2 is YNFKEQ. The trim removed 3 bases at V and 9 bases at J, leaving 6 bases unmatched. This CDR3 is built from 16 residues.

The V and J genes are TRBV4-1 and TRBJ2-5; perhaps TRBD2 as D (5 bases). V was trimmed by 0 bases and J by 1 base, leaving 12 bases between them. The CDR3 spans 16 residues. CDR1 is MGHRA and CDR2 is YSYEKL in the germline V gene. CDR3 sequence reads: CASSQDSSGTQETQYF. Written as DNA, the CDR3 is TGCGCCAGCAGCCAAGATTCGAGCGGCACCCAAGAGACCCAGTACTTC.